Ten or more counts support the clone carrying this T cell receptor beta chain. As yet, its antigen is unknown. This CDR3 has 14 amino acids. Trimming took off 1 base at V and 0 bases at J, with 4 bases between the two ends. Per germline, CDR1 LGHDT and CDR2 YNNKEL (reference sequence). The record originates from a study of prognosis after radiotherapy for stage I lung cancer. Notes on the study in general: Patients who developed distant metastases had lower Shannon entropy after stereotactic body radiation therapy. Differential TRBV and TRBJ gene usage was reported between patients with metastases and patients without them.

The TCR beta CDR3 region was amplified from genomic DNA, with two rounds of multiplex PCR being used for the amplification. It was primers specific to each TRBV and TRBJ gene that first-round PCR used. TCRdb reprocessed the multiplex PCR reads via MiXCR and lists one record per CDR3 protein. The sample consists of 11,000 to 15,000 distinct CDR3 sequences, about 27% of them appearing once. At each of two time points, around 6.5 milliliters of venous blood were taken. The receptor was derived from a donor at least 50 years old with non-small cell lung cancer. The rearrangement uses TRBV3-1 and TRBJ1-5; D is uncertain. The sequencing here drew on PBMCs, taken before or after stereotactic body radiation therapy (not recorded which). The CDR3 nucleotides are TGTGCCAGCAGCCAAGGTTATAGCAATCAGCCCCAGCATTTT. It codes for CASSQGYSNQPQHF. The full variable domain, with the rest looked up from reference TRBV3-1 and TRBJ1-5, is DTAVSQTPKYLVTQMGNDKSIKCEQNLGHDTMYWYKQDSKKFLKIMFSYNNKELIINETVPNRFSPKSPDKAHLNLHINSLELGDSAVYFCASSQGYSNQPQHFGDGTRLSIL.